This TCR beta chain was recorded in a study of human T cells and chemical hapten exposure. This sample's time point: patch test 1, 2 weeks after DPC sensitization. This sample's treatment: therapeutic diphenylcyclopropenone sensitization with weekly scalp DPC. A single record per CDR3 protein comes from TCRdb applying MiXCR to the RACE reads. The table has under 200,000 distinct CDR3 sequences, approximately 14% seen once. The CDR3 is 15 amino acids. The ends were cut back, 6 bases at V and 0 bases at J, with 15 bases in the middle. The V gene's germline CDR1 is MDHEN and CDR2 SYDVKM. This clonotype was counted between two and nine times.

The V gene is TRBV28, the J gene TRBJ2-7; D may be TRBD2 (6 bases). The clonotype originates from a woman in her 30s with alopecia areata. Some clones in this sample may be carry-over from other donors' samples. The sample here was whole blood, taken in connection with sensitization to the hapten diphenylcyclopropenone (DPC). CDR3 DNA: TGTGCCAGCAGCCTCCCGGGGCGGGGCTCCTACGAGCAGTACTTC. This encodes CASSLPGRGSYEQYF.